Shown below are 20 T cell receptor beta chains from a single sample sequenced in a study of blood T cell repertoires in COVID-19. Data came from immunoSEQ multiplex PCR; TCRdb stores just in-frame clones and leaves some out. Of approximately 45,000 clones detected, 80% to 90% appear once; the ten largest clones hold roughly 6%. The sample taken for sequencing was peripheral blood. These receptors originate from a woman over 75 with acute or convalescent COVID-19.

The chain joins TRBV30 to TRBJ1-2; TRBD1 is a possible D gene (5 bases). With 2 bases removed from V and 2 bases from J, the gap between germline ends came to 9 bases. The CDR3 loop spans 13 amino acids. Germline V gives CDR1 GTSNPN, CDR2 SVGIG (reference sequence). The CDR3 coding sequence is TGTGCCTGGAGTACGACAGAAAACTATGGCTACACCTTC. Protein sequence: CAWSTTENYGYTF.

V is TRBV6-1 and J is TRBJ2-1; maybe TRBD1 (6 bases). The CDR3 length is 12 residues. Trimming cost V 3 bases and J 7 bases, with 7 bases left between them. CDR1 MNHNS and CDR2 SASEGT come from the germline V gene. Here the CDR3 reads CASSDRGNEQFF. DNA of the CDR3: TGTGCCAGCAGTGACAGGGGTAATGAGCAGTTCTTC.

V gene TRBV5-1 combines with J gene TRBJ2-7; 8 positions match TRBD2. The germline V gene has CDR1 SGHRS and CDR2 YFSETQ. The CDR3 runs to 16 residues. Trimming took 0 bases from V and 0 from J; bases not matched to a gene: 5. The CDR3 DNA sequence: TGCGCCAGCAGCTTGGAGAATAGCGGGGTCTCCTACGAGCAGTACTTC. Protein sequence: CASSLENSGVSYEQYF.

The rearrangement links TRBV11-2 to TRBJ2-7; D perhaps matches TRBD2 (5 bases). The CDR3 loop spans 18 amino acids. Germline V CDR1 and CDR2: SGHAT, FQNNGV. V lost 5 bases to trimming and J lost 0 bases, with 23 bases between them. The CDR3 reads CASSPVGLTHGPSYEQYF. The CDR3 coding sequence is TGTGCCAGCAGCCCAGTAGGACTTACTCATGGTCCCTCCTACGAGCAGTACTTC.

This rearrangement joins TRBV11-2 to TRBJ1-1, with a possible D match to TRBD1 (6 bases). Deletions cut 3 bases from V and 2 bases from J, with 13 bases between. The germline V gene encodes CDR1 SGHAT and CDR2 FQNNGV. This CDR3 region has 15 residues. CDR3 protein: CASSFSWTDNTEAFF. CDR3 DNA sequence: TGTGCCAGCAGCTTCTCCTGGACAGATAACACTGAAGCTTTCTTT. Full variable domain (remainder filled in from reference TRBV11-2 and TRBJ1-1): EAGVAQSPRYKIIEKRQSVAFWCNPISGHATLYWYQQILGQGPKLLIQFQNNGVVDDSQLPKDRFSAERLKGVDSTLKIQPAKLEDSAVYLCASSFSWTDNTEAFFGQGTRLTVV.

The gene calls are TRBV5-1 and TRBJ1-2; TRBD1 aligns across 7 bases. The CDR3 spans 16 residues. Germline values: CDR1 SGHRS, CDR2 YFSETQ. The J segment lost 1 base and the V segment lost 5 bases, leaving 11 bases of the junction unmatched. The DNA of the CDR3 is TGCGCCAGCAGTGACGCAAGGGGACAGAATAACTATGGCTACACCTTC. Protein product: CASSDARGQNNYGYTF. The full variable domain, its missing parts supplied by reference TRBV5-1 and TRBJ1-2, is KAGVTQTPRYLIKTRGQQVTLSCSPISGHRSVSWYQQTPGQGLQFLFEYFSETQRNKGNFPGRFSGRQFSNSRSEMNVSTLELGDSALYLCASSDARGQNNYGYTFGSGTRLTVV.

This clone was detected a few times. The rearrangement links TRBV18 to TRBJ2-7; D ambiguous. This CDR3 is built from 14 residues. The germline V and J ends were trimmed by 3 bases and 0 bases, with 9 bases remaining between them. Looked up from germline, CDR1 is KGHSH and CDR2 is LQKENI. The CDR3 DNA follows: TGTGCCAGCTCACCTGACGCGGTCTCCTACGAGCAGTACTTC. This codes for CASSPDAVSYEQYF.

This clone appeared once. This chain links TRBV9 with TRBJ1-2; 10 nucleotides align to TRBD1. The J segment lost 1 base and the V segment lost 3 bases, leaving 12 bases of the junction unmatched. Germline CDR1 reads SGDLS; CDR2 reads YYNGEE. The CDR3 loop spans 18 amino acids. CDR3 nucleotide sequence: TGTGCCAGCAGCGGGGGACAGGGGAAGGTGTTGGGTAACTATGGCTACACCTTC. Translating gives CASSGGQGKVLGNYGYTF.

J is TRBJ2-1 and V is TRBV10-1; the D gene is possibly TRBD1 (6 bases). Trimming removed 3 bases from V and 5 bases from J, with 14 bases in between. The CDR3 has 15 residues. Germline V gene data show CDR1 as WNHNN and CDR2 as SYGVQD (reference sequence). CDR3: CASSDRTVGHNEQFF. As DNA, the CDR3 is TGCGCCAGCAGTGACCGGACAGTGGGACACAATGAGCAGTTCTTC.

V usage is TRBV7-8 and J usage is TRBJ1-2; TRBD1 matches at 9 bases. J gave up 4 bases and V 4 bases, and 7 bases lay outside the gene matches. The germline V gene encodes CDR1 SGHVS and CDR2 FQNEAQ. This CDR3 contains 15 residues. CDR3 nucleotides: TGTGCCAGCAGCTCCCGGGACAGGGAAGGCTATGGCTACACCTTC. It yields the protein CASSSRDREGYGYTF. Full variable domain (rest looked up from reference TRBV7-8 and TRBJ1-2): GAGVSQSPRYKVAKRGQDVALRCDPISGHVSLFWYQQALGQGPEFLTYFQNEAQLDKSGLPSDRFFAERPEGSVSTLKIQRTQQEDSAVYLCASSSRDREGYGYTFGSGTRLTVV.

The V gene is TRBV19, the J gene TRBJ1-1; D is unresolved. CDR1 is LNHDA and CDR2 is SQIVND in the germline V gene (reference sequence). V gave up 6 bases and J gave up 6 bases, with 14 bases separating them. The CDR3 totals 13 residues. The chain's CDR3 is CASRIGGGSEAFF. The CDR3 DNA reads TGTGCCAGTAGGATCGGCGGAGGGTCTGAAGCTTTCTTT.

A single count supports this clone. The V and J genes are TRBV3-1 (or the pseudogene TRBV3-2) and TRBJ1-3, with 8 bases aligning to TRBD1. This CDR3 has 14 amino acids. The germline gives CDR1 LGHDT, CDR2 YNNKEL (reference sequence). V lost 2 bases and J lost 7; bases outside the gene matches: 4. CDR3 bases: TGTGCCAGCAGCCAACGGGGACAGGACAACACCATATATTTT. This gives the protein CASSQRGQDNTIYF.

This chain joins TRBV6-5 and TRBJ1-3; D unclear. Germline CDR1 MNHEY, CDR2 SVGAGI. The CDR3 is 14 amino acids. The V gene lost 5 bases and the J gene lost 2 bases, with 10 bases spanning the gap. The CDR3 DNA follows: TGTGCCAGCAGTATCACAGCAACTGGAAACACCATATATTTT. Encoded protein: CASSITATGNTIYF.

By share, this clone ranks as medium-sized. This chain uses TRBV27 with TRBJ2-5; TRBD1 is a possible D gene (8 bases). Trimming took off 6 bases at V and 4 bases at J, with 15 bases between the two ends. The CDR3 is 14 residues long. Per the germline V gene, CDR1 is MNHEY and CDR2 is SMNVEV (reference sequence). CDR3 coding DNA: TGTGCCAGCAGGTACACAGGGGGGGCAGAGACCCAGTACTTC. This translates into CASRYTGGAETQYF.

This clone is a singleton in its sample. The chain is built from TRBV19 and TRBJ1-1, with 9 bases aligning to TRBD1. Per the germline V gene, CDR1 is LNHDA and CDR2 is SQIVND (reference sequence). The trim removed 4 bases at V and 2 bases at J, leaving 11 bases unmatched. This CDR3 has 17 residues. The CDR3, as DNA: TGTGCCAGTAGTAAACGGCCACAGGGGGCTAGTAACACTGAAGCTTTCTTT. This sequence encodes CASSKRPQGASNTEAFF.

The V and J genes are TRBV19 and TRBJ2-7; TRBD1 matches at 10 bases. The CDR3 covers 14 residues. V trimming: 5 bases; J trimming: 4 bases; junction bases outside the gene matches: 5. Germline V CDR1 and CDR2: LNHDA, SQIVND (reference sequence). CDR3 loop: CASSSRQGAYEQYF. In DNA, the CDR3 is TGTGCCAGTAGTTCTCGACAGGGGGCTTACGAGCAGTACTTC.

J is TRBJ1-2 and V is TRBV5-1; 9 bases align to TRBD1. This CDR3 contains 17 residues. Trimming at V came to 7 bases and at J to 6 bases, leaving 19 bases not matched to a gene. Germline CDR1 is SGHRS and CDR2 is YFSETQ. CDR3 protein: CASALTRTGTGIHGYTF. CDR3 in DNA: TGCGCCAGCGCACTGACGAGGACCGGGACAGGGATCCATGGCTACACCTTC.

V is TRBV5-1 and J is TRBJ1-1; 11 bases agree with TRBD1. Germline V gives CDR1 SGHRS, CDR2 YFSETQ. V shed 4 bases, J shed 3 bases, and the junction held 11 bases outside the gene matches. The CDR3 runs to 17 residues. CDR3 protein: CASSQRPGQGVDTEAFF. The CDR3 DNA follows: TGCGCCAGCAGCCAAAGACCGGGACAGGGGGTTGACACTGAAGCTTTCTTT.

The J gene is TRBJ1-1, the V gene TRBV10-1, with D unclear. The length of the CDR3 is 13 residues. Germline V lookup: CDR1 WNHNN, CDR2 SYGVQD (reference sequence). V was cut by 0 bases and J by 10 bases, with 12 bases left in between. CDR3 sequence reads: CASSESGPSLAFF. CDR3 bases: TGCGCCAGCAGTGAGTCGGGCCCCTCTCTAGCTTTCTTT.

The V and J genes are TRBV4-1 and TRBJ1-2; tentative D call: TRBD1 (5 bases). This CDR3 is built from 14 residues. V lost 5 bases and J lost 4, with 14 bases in between. The germline gives CDR1 MGHRA, CDR2 YSYEKL. The CDR3 region is CASSAQQAVYGYTF. The CDR3 DNA sequence: TGCGCCAGCAGCGCTCAACAGGCGGTCTATGGCTACACCTTC.